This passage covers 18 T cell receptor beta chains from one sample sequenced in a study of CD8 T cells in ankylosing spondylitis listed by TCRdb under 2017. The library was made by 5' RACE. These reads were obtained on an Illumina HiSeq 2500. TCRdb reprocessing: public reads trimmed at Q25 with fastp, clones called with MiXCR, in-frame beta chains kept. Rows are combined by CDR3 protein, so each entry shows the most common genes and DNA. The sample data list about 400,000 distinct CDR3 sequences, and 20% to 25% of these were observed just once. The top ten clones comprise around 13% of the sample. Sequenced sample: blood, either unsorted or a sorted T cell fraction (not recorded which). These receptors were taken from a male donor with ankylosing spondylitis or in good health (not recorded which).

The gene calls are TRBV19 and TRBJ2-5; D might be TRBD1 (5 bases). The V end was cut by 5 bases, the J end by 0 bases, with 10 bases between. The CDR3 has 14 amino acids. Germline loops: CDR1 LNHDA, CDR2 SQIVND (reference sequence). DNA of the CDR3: TGTGCCAGTAGTGCGACAGCTTACCAAGAGACCCAGTACTTC. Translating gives CASSATAYQETQYF. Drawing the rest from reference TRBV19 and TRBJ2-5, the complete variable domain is DGGITQSPKYLFRKEGQNVTLSCEQNLNHDAMYWYRQDPGQGLRLIYYSQIVNDFQKGDIAEGYSVSREKKESFPLTVTSAQKNPTAFYLCASSATAYQETQYFGPGTRLLVL.

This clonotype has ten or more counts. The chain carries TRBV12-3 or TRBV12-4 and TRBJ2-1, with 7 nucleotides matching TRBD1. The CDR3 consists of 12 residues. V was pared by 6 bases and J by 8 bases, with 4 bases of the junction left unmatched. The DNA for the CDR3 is TGTGCCAGCAGGACAGGGACCCATGAGCAGTTCTTC. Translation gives CASRTGTHEQFF.

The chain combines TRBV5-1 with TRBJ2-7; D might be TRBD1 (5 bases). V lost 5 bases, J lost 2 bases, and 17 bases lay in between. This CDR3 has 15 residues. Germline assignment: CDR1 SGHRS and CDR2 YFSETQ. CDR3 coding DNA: TGCGCCAGCAGTGACGCCACAGGTACAACCTACGAGCAGTACTTC. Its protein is CASSDATGTTYEQYF.

The CDR3 is CATSDRGEGDTQYF. The CDR3 nucleotides are TGTGCCACCAGTGATCGGGGCGAAGGAGATACGCAGTATTTT. The rearrangement links TRBV24-1 to TRBJ2-3; either TRBD1 or TRBD2 may fit D (5 bases each). The V gene's germline CDR1 is KGHDR and CDR2 SFDVKD. V lost 3 bases and J lost 5, with 11 bases in between. CDR3 length: 14 residues.

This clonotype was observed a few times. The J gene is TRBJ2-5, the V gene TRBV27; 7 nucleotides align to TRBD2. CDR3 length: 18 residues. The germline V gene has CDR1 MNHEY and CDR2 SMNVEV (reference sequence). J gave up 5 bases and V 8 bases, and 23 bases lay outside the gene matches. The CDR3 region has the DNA TGTGCCAGCCGAAAACTTGGGGAGGGGACTGCCCTAGTCGAGACCCAGTACTTC. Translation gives CASRKLGEGTALVETQYF.

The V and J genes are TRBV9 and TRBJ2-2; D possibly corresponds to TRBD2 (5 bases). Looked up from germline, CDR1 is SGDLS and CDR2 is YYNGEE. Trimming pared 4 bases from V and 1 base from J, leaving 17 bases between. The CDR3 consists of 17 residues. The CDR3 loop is CASSPQAGVKNTGELFF. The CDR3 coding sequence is TGTGCCAGCAGCCCGCAAGCCGGGGTAAAGAACACCGGGGAGCTGTTTTTT.

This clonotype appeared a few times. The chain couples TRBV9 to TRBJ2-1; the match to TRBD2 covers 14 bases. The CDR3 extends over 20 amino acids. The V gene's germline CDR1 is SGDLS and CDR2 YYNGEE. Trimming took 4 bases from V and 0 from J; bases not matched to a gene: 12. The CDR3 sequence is CASSLRGGLAGESSYNEQFF. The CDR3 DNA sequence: TGTGCCAGCAGCCTCCGAGGGGGACTAGCGGGGGAGAGCTCCTACAATGAGCAGTTCTTC.

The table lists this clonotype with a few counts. CDR3 sequence (DNA): TGTGCCACCAGCGGAATGAGTAATGAGGAGCAGTACTTC. It encodes CATSGMSNEEQYF. This sequence joins TRBV15 and TRBJ2-7; D is unclear. Germline CDR1 is LNHNV and CDR2 is YYDKDF (reference sequence). The length of the CDR3 is 13 residues. The germline V and J ends were trimmed by 5 bases and 7 bases, with 15 bases remaining between them.

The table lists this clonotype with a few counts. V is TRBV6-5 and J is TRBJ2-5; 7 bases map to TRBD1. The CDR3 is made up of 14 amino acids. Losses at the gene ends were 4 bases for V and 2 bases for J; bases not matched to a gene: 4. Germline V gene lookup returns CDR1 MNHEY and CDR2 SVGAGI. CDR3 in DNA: TGTGCCAGCAGTTTCGAGACAGGGCAAGAGACCCAGTACTTC. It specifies CASSFETGQETQYF.

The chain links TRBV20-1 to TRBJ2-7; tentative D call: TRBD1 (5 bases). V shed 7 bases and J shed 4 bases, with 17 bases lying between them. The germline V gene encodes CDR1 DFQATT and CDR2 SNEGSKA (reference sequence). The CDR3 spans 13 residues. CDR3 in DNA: TGCAGTGTTACCCCAGGGTCCCAGTACGAGCAGTACTTC. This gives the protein CSVTPGSQYEQYF.

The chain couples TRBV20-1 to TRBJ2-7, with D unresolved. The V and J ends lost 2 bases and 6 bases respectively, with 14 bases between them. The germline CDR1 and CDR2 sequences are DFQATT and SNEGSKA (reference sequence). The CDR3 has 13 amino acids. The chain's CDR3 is CSARPSRVSEQYF. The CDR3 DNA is TGCAGTGCTAGACCCTCCCGGGTGAGCGAGCAGTACTTC.

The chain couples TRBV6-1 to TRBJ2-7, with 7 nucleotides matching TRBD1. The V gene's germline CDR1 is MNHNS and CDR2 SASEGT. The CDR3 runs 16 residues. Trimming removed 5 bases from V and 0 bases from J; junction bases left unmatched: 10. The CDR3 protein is CASSQDAGTASYEQYF. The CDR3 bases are TGTGCCAGCAGTCAAGATGCCGGGACAGCCTCCTACGAGCAGTACTTC.

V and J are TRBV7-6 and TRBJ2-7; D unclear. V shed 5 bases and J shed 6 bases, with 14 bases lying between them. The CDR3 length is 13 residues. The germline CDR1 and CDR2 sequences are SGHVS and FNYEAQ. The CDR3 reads CASSPGSGIEQYF. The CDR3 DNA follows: TGTGCCAGCAGCCCTGGGTCTGGGATCGAGCAGTACTTC.

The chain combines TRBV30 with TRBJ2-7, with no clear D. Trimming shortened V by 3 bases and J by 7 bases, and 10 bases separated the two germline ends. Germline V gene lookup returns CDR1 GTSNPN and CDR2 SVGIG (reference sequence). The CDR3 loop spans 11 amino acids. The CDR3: CAWSVTSEQYF. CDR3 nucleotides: TGTGCCTGGAGCGTCACGTCGGAGCAGTACTTC.

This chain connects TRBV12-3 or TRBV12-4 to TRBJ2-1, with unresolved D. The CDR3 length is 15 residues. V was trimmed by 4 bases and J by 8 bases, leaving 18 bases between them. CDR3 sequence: CASSYPPVENDEQFF. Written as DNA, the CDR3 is TGTGCCAGCAGTTACCCCCCAGTGGAGAATGATGAGCAGTTCTTC.

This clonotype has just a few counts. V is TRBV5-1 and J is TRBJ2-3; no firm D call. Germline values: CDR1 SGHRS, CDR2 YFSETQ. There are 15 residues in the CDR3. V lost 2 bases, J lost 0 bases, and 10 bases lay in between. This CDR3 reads CASSLGSYSTDTQYF. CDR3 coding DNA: TGCGCCAGCAGCTTAGGCAGTTACAGCACAGATACGCAGTATTTT.

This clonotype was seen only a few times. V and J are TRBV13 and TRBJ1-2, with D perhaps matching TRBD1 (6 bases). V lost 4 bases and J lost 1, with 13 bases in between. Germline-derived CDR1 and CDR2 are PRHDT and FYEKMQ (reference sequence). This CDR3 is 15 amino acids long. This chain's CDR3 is CASSSRVQGNYGYTF. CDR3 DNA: TGTGCCAGCAGCTCACGAGTACAGGGTAACTATGGCTACACCTTC.

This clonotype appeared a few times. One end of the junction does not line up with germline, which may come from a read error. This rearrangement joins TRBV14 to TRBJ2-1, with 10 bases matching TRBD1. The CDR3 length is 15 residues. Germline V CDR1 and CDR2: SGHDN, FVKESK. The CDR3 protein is CTSSQGQGGYNEQFF. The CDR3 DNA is TGTACCAGCAGCCAAGGACAGGGGGGGTACAATGAGCAGTTCTTC.